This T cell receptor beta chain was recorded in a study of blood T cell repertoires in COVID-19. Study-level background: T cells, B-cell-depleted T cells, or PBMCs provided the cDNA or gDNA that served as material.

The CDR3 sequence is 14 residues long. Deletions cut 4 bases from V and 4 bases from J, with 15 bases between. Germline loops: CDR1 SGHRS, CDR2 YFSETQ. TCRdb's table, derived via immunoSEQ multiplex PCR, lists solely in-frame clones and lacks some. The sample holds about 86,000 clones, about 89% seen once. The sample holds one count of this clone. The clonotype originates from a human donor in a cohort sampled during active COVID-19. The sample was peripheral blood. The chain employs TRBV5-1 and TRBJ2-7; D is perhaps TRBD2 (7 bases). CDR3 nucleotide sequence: TGCGCCAGCAGCCCGCGCGGGGGCGGGTACGAGCAGTACTTC. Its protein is CASSPRGGGYEQYF.